The rows below give T cell receptor beta chains drawn from one sample of a study of response to subunit inactivated influenza vaccine. TCRdb re-called the RT-PCR reads with MiXCR, one entry per CDR3 protein. Of roughly 710,000 distinct CDR3 sequences in the sample, less than 15% were seen once. Material: PBMCs from blood, obtained around two weeks before vaccination. These receptors all stem from a man in his forties or fifties who received an inactivated influenza vaccine. Each CDR3 is given with its conserved first and last residue. D genes are given only for firm matches. The size of a clone is reported for some rows only, either as once, few or many, or as a class for expanded clones.

TRBJ1-2 | . | . | TRBV30 | CAWSVSSGSGGYTF | TGTGCCTGGAGTGTTTCTTCCGGGAGTGGTGGCTACACCTTC
TRBJ2-2 | few | . | TRBV20-1 | CSARGRTLTGELFF | TGCAGTGCTAGAGGACGGACTTTAACCGGGGAGCTGTTTTTT
TRBJ1-5 | few | . | TRBV7-2 | CASSESGFSNQPQHF | TGTGCCAGCAGCGAATCAGGGTTCAGCAATCAGCCCCAGCATTTT
TRBJ2-7 | . | . | TRBV5-1 | CASTYFTGQNEQYF | TGCGCCAGCACTTACTTCACAGGGCAGAACGAGCAGTACTTC
TRBJ1-5 | . | . | TRBV20-1 | CSAGVVGHQPQHF | TGCAGTGCTGGGGTGGTGGGCCATCAGCCCCAGCATTTT
TRBJ1-1 | . | . | TRBV20-1 | CSAPAQGNTEAFF | TGCAGTGCTCCAGCACAGGGCAACACTGAAGCTTTCTTT
TRBJ2-2 | . | . | TRBV4-3 | CASSQDLTGELFF | TGCGCCAGCAGCCAAGACCTAACCGGGGAGCTGTTTTTT
TRBJ1-4 | . | . | TRBV6-1 | CASSDLGRRAEKLFF | TGTGCCAGCAGCGATCTGGGCCGTCGAGCGGAAAAACTGTTTTTT
TRBJ2-2 | . | . | TRBV5-1 | CASSLAFGRVTNTGELFF | TGCGCCAGCAGCTTGGCGTTTGGCAGGGTGACGAACACCGGGGAGCTGTTTTTT
TRBJ2-1 | many | TRBD2 | TRBV9 | CASSATSGSFNEQFF | TGTGCCAGCAGCGCTACTAGCGGGAGTTTCAATGAGCAGTTCTTC
TRBJ2-1 | few | TRBD2 | TRBV5-4 | CASSDRTSGLNEQFF | TGTGCCAGCAGCGATCGGACTAGCGGGTTAAATGAGCAGTTCTTC
TRBJ2-2 | few | TRBD1 | TRBV29-1 | CSVEVLHRGLNTGELFF | TGCAGCGTTGAAGTTCTACACAGGGGCCTCAACACCGGGGAGCTGTTTTTT
TRBJ2-2 | . | . | TRBV6-1 | CASTAGRGYQGLFF | TGTGCCAGCACTGCTGGGAGGGGGTACCAGGGGCTGTTTTTT
TRBJ2-1 | many | TRBD1 | TRBV4-1 | CASSHPPGSDRVYEQFF | TGCGCCAGCAGCCATCCCCCCGGGTCGGACAGGGTCTATGAGCAGTTCTTC
TRBJ2-7 | . | TRBD2 | TRBV29-1 | CSVERTSGSSSAQYF | TGCAGCGTTGAGAGGACTAGCGGGTCGTCATCGGCGCAGTACTTC
TRBJ1-2 | . | . | TRBV12-3/TRBV12-4 | CASSSGTNYGYTF | TGTGCCAGCAGTTCCGGGACAAACTATGGCTACACCTTC
TRBJ2-2 | many | . | TRBV28 | CASKPPQGTFGELFF | TGTGCCAGCAAACCCCCCCAGGGGACGTTCGGGGAGCTGTTTTTT
TRBJ2-1 | few | TRBD2 | TRBV14 | CASSQGPFPTSGRGYNEQFF | TGTGCCAGCAGCCAAGGACCTTTCCCGACTAGCGGGAGAGGGTACAATGAGCAGTTCTTC
TRBJ2-7 | . | . | TRBV10-3 | CAAGGASSYQQYF | TGTGCCGCTGGGGGGGCAAGCTCCTACCAGCAGTACTTC
TRBJ2-3 | once | . | TRBV2 | CASNWGQGTDTQYF | TGTGCCAGCAATTGGGGGCAGGGCACAGATACGCAGTATTTT
TRBJ2-1 | few | TRBD2 | TRBV5-1 | CASSLVAGAVSYNEQFF | TGCGCCAGCAGCTTGGTAGCGGGGGCCGTCTCCTACAATGAGCAGTTCTTC
TRBJ2-1 | . | TRBD1 | TRBV12-3/TRBV12-4 | CASRGGDRGLTREPYNEQFF | TGTGCCAGCAGGGGCGGGGACAGGGGATTAACGAGGGAACCCTACAATGAGCAGTTCTTC
TRBJ2-7 | . | . | TRBV12-3/TRBV12-4 | CASKRGTYEQYF | TGTGCCAGCAAAAGGGGGACCTACGAGCAGTACTTC
TRBJ2-1 | few | TRBD1 | TRBV2 | CGGTGNEQFF | TGTGGGGGGACAGGAAATGAGCAGTTCTTC
TRBJ1-2 | . | . | TRBV29-1 | CSGAANYGYTF | TGCAGCGGGGCAGCTAACTATGGCTACACCTTC